A single sample is the source of the 8 T cell receptor beta chains below, sequenced in a study of blood T cell repertoires in COVID-19. Measured with immunoSEQ multiplex PCR; TCRdb has only the in-frame clones, and not every one. The table includes 210,000 or so clones, 65% to 85% detected once. The specimen was peripheral blood. Receptor source: a woman of 80 years or more with acute or convalescent COVID-19.

The chain is built from TRBV5-1 and TRBJ2-7, with 9 positions matching TRBD1. The CDR3 sequence is 14 residues long. J lost 2 bases, V lost 2 bases, and 2 bases had no gene match. Germline V gene data show CDR1 as SGHRS and CDR2 as YFSETQ. CDR3 DNA: TGCGCCAGCAGCTTAACAGGGGGCGCCTACGAGCAGTACTTC. It yields the protein CASSLTGGAYEQYF. Looking up the rest from reference TRBV5-1 and TRBJ2-7 gives the full variable domain: KAGVTQTPRYLIKTRGQQVTLSCSPISGHRSVSWYQQTPGQGLQFLFEYFSETQRNKGNFPGRFSGRQFSNSRSEMNVSTLELGDSALYLCASSLTGGAYEQYFGPGTRLTVT.

The gene calls are TRBV2 and TRBJ2-4; D unclear. Germline-derived CDR1 and CDR2 are SNHLY and FYNNEI. There are 13 residues in the CDR3. Trimming took off 9 bases at V and 1 base at J, with 10 bases between the two ends. The CDR3 spells CASIHIAKNIQYF. CDR3 coding DNA: TGTGCCAGTATCCACATCGCCAAAAACATTCAGTACTTC.

This clone has only a few counts. This chain joins TRBV30 and TRBJ1-5; D unclear. Germline V gene data show CDR1 as GTSNPN and CDR2 as SVGIG (reference sequence). The CDR3 totals 13 residues. V was clipped by 5 bases and J by 7 bases, with 15 bases between them. CDR3 region: CAWESAPSQPQHF. CDR3 nucleotides: TGTGCCTGGGAAAGCGCCCCCTCGCAGCCCCAGCATTTT.

In this sample, this clone turned up a few times. The V and J genes are TRBV7-9 and TRBJ1-4; D is possibly TRBD1 (6 bases). Trimming shortened V by 5 bases and J by 0 bases, and 13 bases separated the two germline ends. Germline V lookup: CDR1 SEHNR, CDR2 FQNEAQ (reference sequence). This CDR3 comprises 16 residues. The CDR3 loop is CASSQQGLSTNEKLFF. For the CDR3, the DNA is TGTGCCAGCAGCCAACAGGGCCTTTCAACTAATGAAAAACTGTTTTTT. Based on the CDR3 plus reference TRBV7-9 and TRBJ1-4, the full variable domain is DTGVSQNPRHKITKRGQNVTFRCDPISEHNRLYWYRQTLGQGPEFLTYFQNEAQLEKSRLLSDRFSAERPKGSFSTLEIQRTEQGDSAMYLCASSQQGLSTNEKLFFGSGTQLSVL.

V gene TRBV5-1 combines with J gene TRBJ1-2; the D is unclear. CDR3 size: 13 residues. CDR1 SGHRS and CDR2 YFSETQ come from the germline V gene. V lost 7 bases and J 4 bases, leaving 14 bases between the germline ends. CDR3 coding DNA: TGCGCCAGCGCCCCGGAGGGCATCTATGGCTACACCTTC. Encoded protein: CASAPEGIYGYTF.

This chain uses TRBV28 with TRBJ1-1; D not certain. V was trimmed by 3 bases and J by 1 base, leaving 12 bases between them. Germline CDR1 reads MDHEN; CDR2 reads SYDVKM. The CDR3 extends over 15 amino acids. CDR3 DNA sequence: TGTGCCAGCAGTTTTTACGGGATTCGGAACACTGAAGCTTTCTTT. Its protein product is CASSFYGIRNTEAFF.

This chain joins TRBV4-2 and TRBJ1-2; the D gene is possibly TRBD1 (6 bases). Per germline, CDR1 LGHNA and CDR2 YNFKEQ. The CDR3 has 13 amino acids. The V gene lost 3 bases and the J gene lost 6 bases, with 11 bases spanning the gap. CDR3 residues: CASSHVRDNGYTF. The CDR3, as DNA: TGTGCCAGCAGCCATGTCAGGGACAATGGCTACACCTTC.

This chain links TRBV9 with TRBJ2-7, with TRBD2 matching over 8 bases. Germline CDR1 SGDLS, CDR2 YYNGEE. V shed 0 bases, J shed 6 bases, and the junction held 11 bases outside the gene matches. CDR3 length equals 16 residues. The CDR3 spells CASSVGLSSGTSEQYF. CDR3 DNA sequence: TGTGCCAGCAGCGTAGGTTTGAGTAGCGGGACTTCCGAGCAGTACTTC.